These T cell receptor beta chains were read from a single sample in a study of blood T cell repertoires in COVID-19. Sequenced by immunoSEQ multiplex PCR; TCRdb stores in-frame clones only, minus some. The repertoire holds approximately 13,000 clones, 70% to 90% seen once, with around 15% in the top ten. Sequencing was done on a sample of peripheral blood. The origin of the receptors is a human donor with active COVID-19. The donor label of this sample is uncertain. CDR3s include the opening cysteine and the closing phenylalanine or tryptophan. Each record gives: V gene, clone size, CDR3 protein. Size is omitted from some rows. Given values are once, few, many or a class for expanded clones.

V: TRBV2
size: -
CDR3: CASSVMTSRADTQYF

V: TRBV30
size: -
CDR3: CAWNRGVAGTQETQYF

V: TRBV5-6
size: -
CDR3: CASSIEGTDDYGYTF

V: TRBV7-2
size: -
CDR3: CASSFWDRGYNEQFF

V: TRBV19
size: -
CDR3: CASSIQADNSPLHF

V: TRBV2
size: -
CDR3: CASRRTSGGTGELFF

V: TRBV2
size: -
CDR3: CASSEAAYGYTF

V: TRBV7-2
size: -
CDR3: CASSFRQATYEQYF

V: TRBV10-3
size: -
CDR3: CAIRKGGQGDEQFF

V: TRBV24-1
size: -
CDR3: CATSDLRGQGGVSRHNEQFF

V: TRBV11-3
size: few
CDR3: CASSFPGGRGTDTQYF

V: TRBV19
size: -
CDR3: CASSIGDRENQPQHF

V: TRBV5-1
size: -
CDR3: CASSGTGGTNYGYTF

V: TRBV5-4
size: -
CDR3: CASSLSGRGNYGYTF

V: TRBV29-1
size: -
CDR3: CSVSISGTGDYGYTF

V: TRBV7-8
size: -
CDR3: CASSFGRLASQETQYF

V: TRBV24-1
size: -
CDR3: CATSGRGGVDEQFF

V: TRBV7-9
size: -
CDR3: CASSLQGPDGYTF

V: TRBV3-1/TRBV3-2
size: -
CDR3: CASSLGDGAYEQYF

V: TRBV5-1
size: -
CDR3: CATRRLGGRGGEQYF

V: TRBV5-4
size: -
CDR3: CASSTAQGGQETQYF